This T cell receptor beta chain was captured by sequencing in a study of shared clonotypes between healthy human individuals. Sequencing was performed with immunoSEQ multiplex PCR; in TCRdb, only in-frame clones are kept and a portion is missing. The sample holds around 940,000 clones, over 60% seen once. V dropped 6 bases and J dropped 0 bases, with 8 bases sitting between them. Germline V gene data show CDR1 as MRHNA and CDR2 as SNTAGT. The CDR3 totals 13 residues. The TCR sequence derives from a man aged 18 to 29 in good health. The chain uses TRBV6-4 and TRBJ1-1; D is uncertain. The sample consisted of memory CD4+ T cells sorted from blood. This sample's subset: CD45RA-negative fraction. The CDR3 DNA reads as TGTGCCAGCAGCGCCGGGGTGAACACTGAAGCTTTCTTT. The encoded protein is CASSAGVNTEAFF.